This TCR beta chain came from a study of CD8+ T cells in alopecia areata. Study at large: Those patients who were treated received oral tofacitinib, which was given at 5 to 10 mg twice daily for moderate-to-severe alopecia areata.

Stated treatment: oral pan-JAK inhibitor, 5-10 mg twice daily. It was from alopecia areata patients that lesional scalp punch biopsies and peripheral blood were collected. CD4+ and CD8+ T cells were sorted from PBMCs stained for CD3, CD4 and CD8. Extracted RNA was reverse transcribed into cDNA, the sequencing template. Profiled with immunoSEQ multiplex PCR; TCRdb holds only in-frame clones, not every one. The data show 150,000 to 200,000 clones, with less than 70% seen just once and 1.3% held by the top ten. Comments on this clone: Antigen specificity is unknown.

Study results and limitations: For patients receiving tofacitinib, scalp clonality and expanded CD8+ clones among the top 100 significantly decreased.

Sequenced here: CD4+ T cells sorted from blood, sampled around week 50, from a patient treated with tofacitinib. The clonotype was recovered from a human donor with alopecia areata.

The CDR3: CASSLRDTEAFF. In nucleotides, the CDR3 is TGCGCCAGCAGCCTGAGAGACACTGAAGCTTTCTTT. The genes are TRBV4-1 and TRBJ1-1; D unresolved. CDR1 is MGHRA and CDR2 is YSYEKL in the germline V gene. The CDR3 covers 12 residues. V shed 4 bases and J shed 3 bases, with 6 bases lying between them.